Listed here are 17 T cell receptor beta chains from one sample, sequenced in a study of T cell responses to AZD1222 COVID-19 vaccine. Assay used: immunoSEQ multiplex PCR; TCRdb lists only in-frame clones, some missing. The data show over 100,000 clones, over 75% seen once. The sample in question was peripheral blood, obtained on day 0 of AZD1222 vaccination. Receptors were obtained from an adult in good health.

The CDR3 spells CASSSRIAYGYTF. Here the CDR3 DNA reads TGTGCCAGCAGCTCCAGAATTGCCTATGGCTACACCTTC. The chain combines TRBV7-9 with TRBJ1-2, with D hard to call. Trimming shortened V by 4 bases and J by 4 bases, and 10 bases separated the two germline ends. The CDR3 extends over 13 amino acids. Looked up from germline, CDR1 is SEHNR and CDR2 is FQNEAQ (reference sequence).

Points on this clone: Since the CDR3 does not end with the conserved phenylalanine or tryptophan, this likely comes from a read error. The DNA is omitted, as the CDR3 cannot be located on it reliably, and the CDR3 follows TCRdb's listing. The chain is built from TRBV2 and TRBJ1-2. From its first to its last residue, the CDR3 has 9 amino acids. CDR1 SNHLY and CDR2 FYNNEI come from the germline V gene. The CDR3 sequence is CASSPGRGN.

The V call is TRBV4-1, the J call TRBJ2-2; TRBD1 matches 8 bases. V lost 4 bases to trimming and J lost 0 bases; unmatched junction nucleotides: 1. The CDR3 is 15 amino acids. CDR1 and CDR2 from the germline V gene are MGHRA and YSYEKL. CDR3 protein: CASSRGQANTGELFF. CDR3 coding DNA: TGCGCCAGCAGCCGGGGACAGGCGAACACCGGGGAGCTGTTTTTT.

This chain joins TRBV6-4 and TRBJ2-3, with 8 bases fitting TRBD2. Germline values: CDR1 MRHNA, CDR2 SNTAGT. V shed 0 bases, J shed 1 base, and the junction held 0 bases outside the gene matches. This CDR3 has 15 residues. The chain's CDR3 is CASSDSSGGTDTQYF. In nucleotides, the CDR3 is TGTGCCAGCAGTGACTCTAGCGGGGGCACAGATACGCAGTATTTT.

J is TRBJ2-3 and V is TRBV10-1, with 7 bases aligning to TRBD2. Germline V gene lookup returns CDR1 WNHNN and CDR2 SYGVQD (reference sequence). The length of the CDR3 is 15 residues. The ends lost 4 bases at V and 7 bases at J; junction bases unmatched: 11. In nucleotides, the CDR3 is TGCGCCAGCAGTGGCCAGTGGGGGGGGTCAAATACGCAGTATTTT. This translates into CASSGQWGGSNTQYF.

This clone was seen once. The genes are TRBV12-3 or TRBV12-4 and TRBJ2-5, with D perhaps given as TRBD1 or TRBD2 (5 bases each). V lost 6 bases to trimming and J lost 5 bases, with 13 bases between them. The CDR3 sequence is 13 residues long. The DNA for the CDR3 is TGTGCCAGCAGGGGGACCGCTGGGGAGACCCAGTACTTC. Protein product: CASRGTAGETQYF.

The V and J genes are TRBV18 and TRBJ2-7; D unresolved. The germline V gene encodes CDR1 KGHSH and CDR2 LQKENI. V was trimmed by 0 bases and J by 0 bases, leaving 9 bases between them. This CDR3 has 15 residues. The CDR3 protein is CASSPPGRTSYEQYF. As DNA, the CDR3 is TGTGCCAGCTCACCACCAGGACGGACCTCCTACGAGCAGTACTTC.

The chain employs TRBV11-2 and TRBJ2-3; D call uncertain. Germline CDR1 and CDR2: SGHAT and FQNNGV. Trimming took 2 bases from V and 3 from J, leaving 9 bases between them. The CDR3 runs to 14 residues. CDR3 sequence (DNA): TGTGCCAGCAGCTTAAATGGGCGGACAGATACGCAGTATTTT. The encoded protein is CASSLNGRTDTQYF.

The chain employs TRBV10-3 and TRBJ1-1, with D possibly being TRBD1 (6 bases). This CDR3 has 16 residues. CDR1 ENHRY and CDR2 SYGVKD come from the germline V gene. Trimming removed 0 bases from V and 3 bases from J, with 14 bases in between. The CDR3 loop is CAISESMRGGDTEAFF. The DNA for the CDR3 is TGTGCCATCAGTGAGTCGATGAGAGGGGGTGACACTGAAGCTTTCTTT.

V is TRBV5-1 and J is TRBJ2-5; the D gene is possibly TRBD2 (7 bases). This CDR3 contains 17 residues. V was trimmed by 5 bases and J by 2 bases, leaving 22 bases between them. Germline V lookup: CDR1 SGHRS, CDR2 YFSETQ. The CDR3 is CASRRWGGPTTQETQYF. DNA for the CDR3: TGCGCCAGCAGGAGATGGGGGGGCCCCACTACACAAGAGACCCAGTACTTC.

On this clone: At the DNA level, this CDR3 is encoded by other sequences in the same sample as well. This chain joins TRBV30 and TRBJ1-2; D uncertain. The CDR3 totals 11 residues. CDR1 and CDR2 from the germline V gene are GTSNPN and SVGIG (reference sequence). The V end was cut by 2 bases, the J end by 6 bases, with 7 bases between. CDR3 sequence: CAWSLLDGYTF. The CDR3 region has the DNA TGTGCCTGGAGTCTTCTTGATGGCTACACCTTC.

The rearrangement joins TRBV28 to TRBJ1-2; no clear D. The germline V gene has CDR1 MDHEN and CDR2 SYDVKM. Trimming removed 3 bases at V and 0 bases at J, with 11 bases between. The CDR3 consists of 15 residues. As DNA, the CDR3 is TGTGCCAGCAGTTTCCGCGGACGGACTAACTATGGCTACACCTTC. It is translated as CASSFRGRTNYGYTF.

As to this clone: This likely comes from a read error, as the CDR3 has no conserved phenylalanine or tryptophan at its end. This chain links TRBV6-5 with TRBJ1-6; 10 nucleotides align to TRBD1. Germline V gene sequence: CDR1 MNHEY, CDR2 SVGAGI. The CDR3 consists of 16 residues. Trimming at V came to 4 bases and at J to 9 bases, leaving 9 bases not matched to a gene. The CDR3 nucleotides read TGTGCCAGCAGTTCGGACAGGGGGATAGTTGCTTCACCCCTCCACCTT. This codes for CASSSDRGIVASPLHL.

This chain joins TRBV5-1 and TRBJ1-5, with no clear D. The CDR3 contains 16 residues. CDR1 and CDR2 (germline): SGHRS, YFSETQ. Trimming cost V 0 bases and J 3 bases, with 13 bases left between them. The CDR3 DNA sequence: TGCGCCAGCAGCTTGGACGGGAGTGGGAACAATCAGCCCCAGCATTTT. This gives the protein CASSLDGSGNNQPQHF.

The chain couples TRBV14 to TRBJ2-2; TRBD1 matches 9 bases. Germline CDR1 and CDR2: SGHDN and FVKESK. V lost 1 base and J lost 5; bases outside the gene matches: 11. There are 18 residues in the CDR3. CDR3 protein: CASSQAGQGMGGTGELFF. The CDR3 DNA reads TGTGCCAGCAGCCAAGCGGGACAGGGAATGGGTGGGACCGGGGAGCTGTTTTTT.

The chain joins TRBV28 to TRBJ2-7, with D possibly matching TRBD2 (5 bases). CDR3 size: 13 residues. CDR1 MDHEN and CDR2 SYDVKM come from the germline V gene. Trimming took off 6 bases at V and 6 bases at J, with 15 bases between the two ends. In DNA, the CDR3 is TGTGCCAGCAGCCCCCCACGGGCGGGCGAGCAGTACTTC. This gives the protein CASSPPRAGEQYF.

This clone was picked up a small number of times. The genes are TRBV5-1 and TRBJ1-2, with a possible D match to TRBD1 (5 bases). The V end was cut by 0 bases, the J end by 1 base, with 13 bases between. Germline assignment: CDR1 SGHRS and CDR2 YFSETQ. The CDR3 is 16 amino acids. Here the CDR3 DNA reads TGCGCCAGCAGCTTGGACAGGAGAAAGGATAACTATGGCTACACCTTC. Encoded protein: CASSLDRRKDNYGYTF.